A selection of T cell receptor beta chains follows, all from one sample in a study of CD8+ T cells in alopecia areata. Measured with immunoSEQ multiplex PCR; TCRdb has only the in-frame clones, and not every one. The sample yields around 190,000 clones, roughly 66% seen once. Sequences were derived from CD4+ T cells sorted from blood, sampled at week 24, from a patient treated with tofacitinib. These receptors originate from a human donor with alopecia areata. Both conserved end residues are part of each CDR3. The listing skips clone size in some rows; elsewhere it reads once, few, many or a size class.

cdr3_length: 13
v_call: TRBV7-3
j_call: TRBJ2-5
clone_size: NA
cdr3_aa: CASSLGLQETQYF

cdr3_length: 16
v_call: TRBV5-1
j_call: TRBJ2-7
clone_size: NA
cdr3_aa: CASSTRGTGSSYEQYF

cdr3_length: 15
v_call: TRBV7-9
j_call: TRBJ2-7
clone_size: NA
cdr3_aa: CASSPGLAGSYEQYF

cdr3_length: 13
v_call: TRBV2
j_call: TRBJ2-5
clone_size: NA
cdr3_aa: CASSELREGTQYF

cdr3_length: 14
v_call: TRBV5-6
j_call: TRBJ2-5
clone_size: NA
cdr3_aa: CASSPGTRQETQYF

cdr3_length: 16
v_call: TRBV7-2
j_call: TRBJ2-1
clone_size: NA
cdr3_aa: CASSPSGLAGDNEQFF

cdr3_length: 15
v_call: TRBV9
j_call: TRBJ1-2
clone_size: NA
cdr3_aa: CASSVGTGGRYGYTF

cdr3_length: 15
v_call: TRBV9
j_call: TRBJ2-1
clone_size: NA
cdr3_aa: CASSATGGSYNEQFF

cdr3_length: 14
v_call: TRBV2
j_call: TRBJ2-5
clone_size: NA
cdr3_aa: CASSGSRNQETQYF

cdr3_length: 13
v_call: TRBV29-1
j_call: TRBJ2-1
clone_size: NA
cdr3_aa: CSVEGTEYNEQFF

cdr3_length: 16
v_call: TRBV6-6
j_call: TRBJ1-3
clone_size: NA
cdr3_aa: CASSYQGLSSGNTIYF

cdr3_length: 16
v_call: TRBV29-1
j_call: TRBJ2-7
clone_size: NA
cdr3_aa: CSVTPGAGGPGYEQYF

cdr3_length: 15
v_call: TRBV7-9
j_call: TRBJ2-2
clone_size: few
cdr3_aa: CASSLFPGEAGELFF

cdr3_length: 13
v_call: TRBV30
j_call: TRBJ1-5
clone_size: NA
cdr3_aa: CAWSKDSNQPQHF

cdr3_length: 14
v_call: TRBV7-2
j_call: TRBJ1-2
clone_size: few
cdr3_aa: CASRIPQGNYGYTF

cdr3_length: 15
v_call: TRBV29-1
j_call: TRBJ2-6
clone_size: NA
cdr3_aa: CSAYWERSGANVLTF

cdr3_length: 11
v_call: TRBV20-1
j_call: TRBJ2-7
clone_size: NA
cdr3_aa: CSARDIYEQYF

cdr3_length: 14
v_call: TRBV5-6
j_call: TRBJ2-5
clone_size: NA
cdr3_aa: CASSSLTGEETQYF

cdr3_length: 17
v_call: TRBV5-1
j_call: TRBJ2-7
clone_size: NA
cdr3_aa: CASSLDQGQVPYYEQYF

cdr3_length: 15
v_call: TRBV6-5
j_call: TRBJ2-5
clone_size: NA
cdr3_aa: CASSFFSNNQETQYF

cdr3_length: 14
v_call: TRBV7-8
j_call: TRBJ1-1
clone_size: NA
cdr3_aa: CASSLEGQATEAFF

cdr3_length: 12
v_call: TRBV11-2
j_call: TRBJ1-5
clone_size: NA
cdr3_aa: CASSLPNGPQHF

cdr3_length: 16
v_call: TRBV14
j_call: TRBJ2-2
clone_size: few
cdr3_aa: CATATSGGLNTGELFF

cdr3_length: 11
v_call: TRBV29-1
j_call: TRBJ2-1
clone_size: few
cdr3_aa: CSVEARDEQFF

cdr3_length: 13
v_call: TRBV29-1
j_call: TRBJ2-5
clone_size: NA
cdr3_aa: CSVGGSGEETQYF

cdr3_length: 17
v_call: TRBV18
j_call: TRBJ2-3
clone_size: few
cdr3_aa: CASSPRSPHIRTDTQYF

cdr3_length: 12
v_call: TRBV11-2
j_call: TRBJ1-1
clone_size: NA
cdr3_aa: CASSPDMTEAFF

cdr3_length: 13
v_call: TRBV29-1
j_call: TRBJ2-2
clone_size: NA
cdr3_aa: CSVVKDLTGELFF

cdr3_length: 12
v_call: TRBV29-1
j_call: TRBJ1-2
clone_size: NA
cdr3_aa: CSVDPQGDGYTF

cdr3_length: 16
v_call: TRBV5-6
j_call: TRBJ1-5
clone_size: NA
cdr3_aa: CASSSTGQVVEQPQHF

cdr3_length: 13
v_call: TRBV4-3
j_call: TRBJ2-7
clone_size: NA
cdr3_aa: CASSPNRVGEQYF

cdr3_length: 16
v_call: TRBV5-1
j_call: TRBJ2-3
clone_size: NA
cdr3_aa: CASSSTGTSGDNTQYF

cdr3_length: 16
v_call: TRBV7-8
j_call: TRBJ2-2
clone_size: NA
cdr3_aa: CASSLRPGLTTGELFF

cdr3_length: 12
v_call: TRBV29-1
j_call: TRBJ2-7
clone_size: NA
cdr3_aa: CSVEDRTYEQYF

cdr3_length: 16
v_call: TRBV29-1
j_call: TRBJ2-4
clone_size: NA
cdr3_aa: CSVEGRDHLAKNIQYF

cdr3_length: 11
v_call: TRBV29-1
j_call: TRBJ2-3
clone_size: NA
cdr3_aa: CSVGAPDTQYF

cdr3_length: 12
v_call: TRBV18
j_call: TRBJ2-7
clone_size: NA
cdr3_aa: CASSPNVYEQYF

cdr3_length: 14
v_call: TRBV18
j_call: TRBJ1-1
clone_size: NA
cdr3_aa: CASSPSGRYTEAFF

cdr3_length: 14
v_call: TRBV2
j_call: TRBJ2-1
clone_size: NA
cdr3_aa: CASSDQNARGYKFF

cdr3_length: 14
v_call: TRBV14
j_call: TRBJ1-2
clone_size: NA
cdr3_aa: CASSQERALYGYTF

cdr3_length: 12
v_call: TRBV29-1
j_call: TRBJ1-5
clone_size: NA
cdr3_aa: CSAAGQNQPQHF